This T cell receptor (beta chain) comes out of a study of blood T cells in healthy people across ages. General study findings and limits: Roughly linear age-related decline in beta diversity appeared, significant by age around 40.

Points on this clonotype: The antigen is not known.

Combining a sample-barcoded 5' primer with a J-beta primer mix, a second PCR ran for roughly 7 to 12 cycles. From the 5' RACE reads, TCRdb called clonotypes with MiXCR, one entry per CDR3 protein. The table includes about 1.7 million distinct CDR3 sequences, roughly 28% detected once. Donors ranged from about 6 to 90 years old and were healthy Caucasians in Russia. PBMCs were isolated at a quantity of at least 7 million per sample. The TCR originated in a woman aged 25 to 45 in good health. Sequencing was performed on blood.

The CDR3 bases are TGTGCCAGCAGCCAAGAAGGTCGGGACAGGGGTGAAGAGACCCAGTACTTC. It yields the protein CASSQEGRDRGEETQYF. The rearrangement joins TRBV4-2 to TRBJ2-5; 10 bases are a match to TRBD1. Per germline, CDR1 LGHNA and CDR2 YNFKEQ. The CDR3 covers 17 residues. The ends lost 0 bases at V and 3 bases at J; junction bases unmatched: 7.